The next 27 T cell receptor beta chains were all read from a single sample in a study of blood T cell repertoires in COVID-19. Sequencing was performed with immunoSEQ multiplex PCR; in TCRdb, only in-frame clones are kept and a portion is missing. The sample shows about 170,000 clones, about 83% of them seen only once. The sample taken for sequencing was peripheral blood. The receptor source for this set is a woman in her 70s who had recovered from COVID-19.

This chain uses TRBV5-6 with TRBJ1-4; 8 bases fit TRBD1. V lost 1 base to trimming and J lost 8 bases; unmatched junction nucleotides: 4. The CDR3 runs 14 residues. Germline lookup yields CDR1 SGHDT and CDR2 YYEEEE. The CDR3 protein is CASSLFGTGEKLFF. For the CDR3, the DNA is TGTGCCAGCAGCTTGTTCGGGACAGGAGAAAAACTGTTTTTT.

The chain is built from TRBV15 and TRBJ2-5; tentatively, D is TRBD2 (6 bases). CDR1 and CDR2 (germline): LNHNV, YYDKDF (reference sequence). This CDR3 is built from 14 residues. Trimming stripped 2 bases from V and 1 base from J, with 8 bases between. The CDR3 is CATSRTSIQETQYF. The CDR3 region has the DNA TGTGCCACCAGCAGAACTAGCATCCAAGAGACCCAGTACTTC.

The chain is built from TRBV4-3 and TRBJ1-2; D is uncertain. Germline CDR1 reads LGHNA; CDR2 reads YSLEER. V lost 3 bases, J lost 0 bases, and 11 bases lay in between. The CDR3 is 15 residues long. The CDR3 loop is CASSQGLPANYGYTF. For the CDR3, the DNA is TGCGCCAGCAGCCAGGGCCTGCCCGCTAACTATGGCTACACCTTC.

J is TRBJ2-1 and V is TRBV19; D not resolved. Germline V gives CDR1 LNHDA, CDR2 SQIVND (reference sequence). The CDR3 has 12 amino acids. V dropped 4 bases and J dropped 7 bases, with 8 bases sitting between them. The chain's CDR3 is CASSTPPNEQFF. Here the CDR3 DNA reads TGTGCCAGTAGTACCCCCCCGAATGAGCAGTTCTTC.

This sequence joins TRBV5-6 and TRBJ2-3; D is unclear. Germline V gene data show CDR1 as SGHDT and CDR2 as YYEEEE. The V end lost 1 base, the J end lost 0 bases, and 9 bases lay between the germline ends. This CDR3 contains 15 residues. CDR3 in DNA: TGTGCCAGCAGCTTGATCCAGGTTAGCACAGATACGCAGTATTTT. Its protein is CASSLIQVSTDTQYF.

This clone has ten or more counts. This chain links TRBV7-3 with TRBJ1-1; 8 bases align to TRBD1. This CDR3 region has 14 residues. The junction had 6 bases not matched to a gene; V was cut back by 5 bases and J by 4 bases. CDR1 is SGHTA, CDR2 FQGTGA, per germline. The CDR3 loop reads CASSPQTGGTEAFF. DNA for the CDR3: TGTGCCAGCAGCCCCCAAACAGGGGGCACTGAAGCTTTCTTT.

This clone has at least ten counts. The V call is TRBV5-1, the J call TRBJ2-1; 8 bases agree with TRBD2. The CDR3 extends over 14 amino acids. Per the germline V gene, CDR1 is SGHRS and CDR2 is YFSETQ. J gave up 4 bases and V 6 bases, and 6 bases lay outside the gene matches. CDR3 nucleotides: TGCGCCAGCACCCCGGCTAGCGGGTACAATGAGCAGTTCTTC. This encodes CASTPASGYNEQFF.

The chain uses TRBV27 and TRBJ1-6; the match to TRBD1 covers 9 bases. J lost 7 bases, V lost 6 bases, and 10 bases had no gene match. CDR1 is MNHEY, CDR2 SMNVEV, per germline (reference sequence). The CDR3 extends over 16 amino acids. Here the CDR3 reads CASRPGQGVRNSPLHF. The CDR3 DNA reads TGTGCCAGCAGACCGGGACAGGGTGTGAGGAATTCACCCCTCCACTTT.

This sequence joins TRBV5-1 and TRBJ2-7; 7 bases map to TRBD1. J lost 5 bases, V lost 0 bases, and 8 bases had no gene match. The CDR3 spans 15 residues. Germline CDR1 and CDR2: SGHRS and YFSETQ. The CDR3 is CASSLGDPDRDEQYF. The CDR3 DNA is TGCGCCAGCAGCTTGGGGGATCCCGACAGGGACGAGCAGTACTTC. The whole variable domain, filled in from reference TRBV5-1 and TRBJ2-7, reads KAGVTQTPRYLIKTRGQQVTLSCSPISGHRSVSWYQQTPGQGLQFLFEYFSETQRNKGNFPGRFSGRQFSNSRSEMNVSTLELGDSALYLCASSLGDPDRDEQYFGPGTRLTVT.

The rearrangement uses TRBV24-1 and TRBJ2-2, with TRBD1 matching 8 bases. V lost 9 bases, J lost 5 bases, and 7 bases stayed unmatched. The CDR3 length is 14 residues. Per germline, CDR1 KGHDR and CDR2 SFDVKD. CDR3 sequence (DNA): TGTGCCACCGGACAGGGAGAAGGGACCGGGGAGCTGTTTTTT. Translation: CATGQGEGTGELFF.

A remark on this clone: A read error may account for a junction end that differs from germline. This sequence joins TRBV25-1 and TRBJ2-7, with no clear D. This CDR3 is 16 amino acids long. CDR1 and CDR2 (germline): MGHDK, SYGVNS. The CDR3 reads CASSESGRGTSDEQYF. The CDR3 nucleotides read TGTGCCAGCAGTGAATCCGGCCGAGGTACCTCCGACGAGCAGTACTTC.

This clone was detected only a few times. This chain uses TRBV6-5 with TRBJ2-5, with 12 nucleotides matching TRBD2. The V segment lost 8 bases and the J segment 5 bases; nucleotides outside the gene matches: 6. Germline lookup yields CDR1 MNHEY and CDR2 SVGAGI. This CDR3 has 14 residues. The CDR3 bases are TGTGCCAGCGCCCGGACTAGCGGGACTGAGACCCAGTACTTC. It specifies CASARTSGTETQYF.

DNA of the CDR3: TGTGCCAGCTGGGACTTAACCTCCTACAATGAGCAGTTCTTC. Residues: CASWDLTSYNEQFF. This chain connects TRBV28 to TRBJ2-1, with a possible D match to TRBD2 (6 bases). The germline V and J ends were trimmed by 8 bases and 0 bases, with 11 bases remaining between them. CDR3 size: 14 residues. CDR1 is MDHEN and CDR2 is SYDVKM in the germline V gene.

The CDR3 DNA reads as TGTGCCAGCAGTTTCAGGGACAGGGCACTCTCTGGGGCCAACGTCCTGACTTTC. It is translated as CASSFRDRALSGANVLTF. The rearrangement uses TRBV27 and TRBJ2-6; 9 bases agree with TRBD1. Germline CDR1 and CDR2: MNHEY and SMNVEV (reference sequence). With V trimmed by 3 bases and J by 0 bases, 6 bases remained unmatched. This CDR3 region has 18 residues.

The rearrangement joins TRBV28 to TRBJ2-1, with 7 bases lining up with TRBD2. The ends lost 8 bases at V and 2 bases at J; junction bases unmatched: 12. CDR1 and CDR2 from the germline V gene are MDHEN and SYDVKM. The CDR3 length is 16 residues. The CDR3 spells CASSTGGEGAYNEQFF. The CDR3 DNA reads as TGTGCCAGCTCAACTGGGGGGGAAGGTGCCTACAATGAGCAGTTCTTC.

This rearrangement joins TRBV4-2 to TRBJ2-2; 11 positions match TRBD2. The CDR3 is 19 residues long. CDR1 LGHNA and CDR2 YNFKEQ come from the germline V gene. V shed 1 base, J shed 0 bases, and the junction held 7 bases outside the gene matches. The CDR3 here is CASSQGVAGGGTNTGELFF. Written as DNA, the CDR3 is TGTGCCAGCAGCCAAGGGGTAGCGGGAGGGGGGACGAACACCGGGGAGCTGTTTTTT.

The chain links TRBV6-1 to TRBJ1-1; D not resolved. V lost 4 bases and J 5 bases, leaving 11 bases between the germline ends. The germline V gene encodes CDR1 MNHNS and CDR2 SASEGT. The CDR3 sequence is 13 residues long. The CDR3 coding sequence is TGTGCCAGCAGTGGCGGTTTCGGGACTGAAGCTTTCTTT. Protein sequence: CASSGGFGTEAFF.

The chain links TRBV19 to TRBJ2-1; a possible D gene is TRBD2 (5 bases). Germline CDR1 is LNHDA and CDR2 is SQIVND (reference sequence). V lost 4 bases, J lost 1 base, and 11 bases lay in between. CDR3 size: 15 residues. CDR3 sequence (DNA): TGTGCCAGTAGTACCCCCCCGGGGTCCTACAATGAGCAGTTCTTC. Amino acid sequence: CASSTPPGSYNEQFF.

The chain is built from TRBV5-4 and TRBJ2-2, with D uncertain. The CDR3 sequence is 15 residues long. Trimming stripped 0 bases from V and 2 bases from J, with 8 bases between. CDR1 and CDR2 from the germline V gene are SGHNT and YYREEE (reference sequence). The CDR3 nucleotides are TGTGCCAGCAGCTTGGCCGAGTCAAACACCGGGGAGCTGTTTTTT. Protein sequence: CASSLAESNTGELFF.

The rearrangement joins TRBV28 to TRBJ2-7, with TRBD1 matching 9 bases. The CDR3 has 15 amino acids. V lost 4 bases to trimming and J lost 4 bases; unmatched junction nucleotides: 8. Germline V CDR1 and CDR2: MDHEN, SYDVKM. CDR3 amino acids: CASSSTGGPKYEQYF. CDR3 in DNA: TGTGCCAGCAGTTCCACAGGGGGCCCTAAGTACGAGCAGTACTTC. The whole variable domain, filled in from reference TRBV28 and TRBJ2-7, reads DVKVTQSSRYLVKRTGEKVFLECVQDMDHENMFWYRQDPGLGLRLIYFSYDVKMKEKGDIPEGYSVSREKKERFSLILESASTNQTSMYLCASSSTGGPKYEQYFGPGTRLTVT.

V gene TRBV19 combines with J gene TRBJ1-5; D ambiguous. Trimming took off 3 bases at V and 4 bases at J, with 10 bases between the two ends. Germline lookup yields CDR1 LNHDA and CDR2 SQIVND (reference sequence). This CDR3 is 14 amino acids long. The DNA for the CDR3 is TGTGCCAGTAGTATCGGTGTGCGGAATCAGCCCCAGCATTTT. Translating gives CASSIGVRNQPQHF.

The chain has TRBV10-3 and TRBJ1-5; TRBD1 is a possible D gene (5 bases). V gave up 0 bases and J gave up 6 bases, with 24 bases separating them. Germline lookup yields CDR1 ENHRY and CDR2 SYGVKD. This CDR3 region has 19 residues. DNA for the CDR3: TGTGCCATCAGTGAGTCGTTGGTCGTTGTAAGGCAGGGAGGTCAGCCCCAGCATTTT. It is translated as CAISESLVVVRQGGQPQHF.

This sequence joins TRBV4-3 and TRBJ2-2, with 10 positions matching TRBD2. CDR3 length equals 17 residues. V was clipped by 2 bases and J by 2 bases; unmatched bases: 5. From germline, CDR1 is LGHNA and CDR2 YSLEER. The CDR3 protein is CASSQTWTSGNTGELFF. The CDR3 DNA is TGCGCCAGCAGCCAAACCTGGACTAGCGGAAACACCGGGGAGCTGTTTTTT.

This clone has only a few counts. The CDR3, as DNA: TGCAGCGTTGGGGGGACAGGGAGGGAAAAACTGTTTTTT. Translated: CSVGGTGREKLFF. The rearrangement joins TRBV29-1 to TRBJ1-4, with 9 bases lining up with TRBD1. With V trimmed by 4 bases and J by 8 bases, 5 bases remained unmatched. The CDR3 has 13 amino acids. Germline V gene lookup returns CDR1 SQVTM and CDR2 ANQGSEA.

This chain connects TRBV30 to TRBJ1-5; 7 nucleotides agree with TRBD1. Looked up from germline, CDR1 is GTSNPN and CDR2 is SVGIG (reference sequence). The junction had 7 bases not matched to a gene; V was cut back by 5 bases and J by 6 bases. The CDR3 runs to 13 residues. The CDR3 loop is CAWAPGGSQPQHF. CDR3 bases: TGTGCCTGGGCCCCAGGGGGGAGTCAGCCCCAGCATTTT.

V is TRBV6-5 and J is TRBJ1-1; no reliable D call. Looked up from germline, CDR1 is MNHEY and CDR2 is SVGAGI. Trimming left V 2 bases short and J 10 bases short, with 23 bases between. This CDR3 is 16 amino acids long. This chain's CDR3 is CASSYNPVADLFGAFF. The CDR3 region has the DNA TGTGCCAGCAGTTACAATCCAGTGGCAGACTTGTTCGGAGCTTTCTTT.

The CDR3 region is CSVEDQGFAQYF. The CDR3 DNA follows: TGCAGCGTTGAAGACCAGGGGTTCGCGCAGTACTTC. This chain links TRBV29-1 with TRBJ2-7, with D possibly matching TRBD1 (6 bases). The CDR3 spans 12 residues. Germline V lookup: CDR1 SQVTM, CDR2 ANQGSEA. Trimming shortened V by 0 bases and J by 9 bases, and 12 bases separated the two germline ends.